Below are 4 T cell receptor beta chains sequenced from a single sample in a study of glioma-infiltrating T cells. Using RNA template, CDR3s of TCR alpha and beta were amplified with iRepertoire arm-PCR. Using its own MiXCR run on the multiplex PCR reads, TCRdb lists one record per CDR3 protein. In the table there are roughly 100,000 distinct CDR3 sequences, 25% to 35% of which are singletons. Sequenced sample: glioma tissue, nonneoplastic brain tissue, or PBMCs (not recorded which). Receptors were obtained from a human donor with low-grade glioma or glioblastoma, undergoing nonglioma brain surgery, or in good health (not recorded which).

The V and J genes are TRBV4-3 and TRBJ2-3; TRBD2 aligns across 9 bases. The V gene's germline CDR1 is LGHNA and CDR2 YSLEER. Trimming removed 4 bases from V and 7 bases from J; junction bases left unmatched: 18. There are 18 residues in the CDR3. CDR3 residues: CASSPSLLAGANLHTQYF. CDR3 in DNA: TGCGCCAGCAGCCCGAGCCTATTAGCGGGGGCCAACCTACATACGCAGTATTTT.

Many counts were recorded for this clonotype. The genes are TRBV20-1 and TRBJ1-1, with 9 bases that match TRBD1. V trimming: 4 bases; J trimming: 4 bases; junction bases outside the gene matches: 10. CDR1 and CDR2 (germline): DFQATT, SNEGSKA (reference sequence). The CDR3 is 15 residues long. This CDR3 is CSATGTGSVSTEAFF. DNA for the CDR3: TGCAGTGCTACCGGGACAGGGAGTGTGAGCACTGAAGCTTTCTTT.

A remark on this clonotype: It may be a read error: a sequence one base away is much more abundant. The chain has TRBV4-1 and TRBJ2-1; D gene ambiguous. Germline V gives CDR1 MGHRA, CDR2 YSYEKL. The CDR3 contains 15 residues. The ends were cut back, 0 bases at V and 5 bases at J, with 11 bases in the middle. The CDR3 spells CASSQESSSHNEQFF. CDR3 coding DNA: TGCGCCAGCAGCCAAGAGTCTAGTTCGCACAATGAGCAGTTCTTC.

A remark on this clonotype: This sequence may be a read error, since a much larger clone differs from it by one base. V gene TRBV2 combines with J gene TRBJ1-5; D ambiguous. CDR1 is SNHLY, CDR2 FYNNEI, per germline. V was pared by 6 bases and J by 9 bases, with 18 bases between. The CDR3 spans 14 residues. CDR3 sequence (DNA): TGTGCCAGCAGGGGAGGAGCAGTTGATCGGCCCCAGCATTTT. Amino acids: CASRGGAVDRPQHF.